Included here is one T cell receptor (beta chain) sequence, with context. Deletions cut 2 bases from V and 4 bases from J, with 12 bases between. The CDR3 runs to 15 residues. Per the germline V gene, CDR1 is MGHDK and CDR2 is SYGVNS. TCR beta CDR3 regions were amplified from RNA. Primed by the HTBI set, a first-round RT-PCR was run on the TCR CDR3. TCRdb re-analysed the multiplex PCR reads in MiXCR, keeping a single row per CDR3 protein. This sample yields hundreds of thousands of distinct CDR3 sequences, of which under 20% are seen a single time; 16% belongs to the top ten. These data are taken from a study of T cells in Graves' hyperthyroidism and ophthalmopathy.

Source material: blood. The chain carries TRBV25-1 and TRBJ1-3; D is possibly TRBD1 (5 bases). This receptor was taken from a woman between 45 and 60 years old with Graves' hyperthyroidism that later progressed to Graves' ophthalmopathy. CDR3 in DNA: TGTGCCAGCAGTGAACTGGCGGGGGACGGAAACACCATATATTTT. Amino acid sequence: CASSELAGDGNTIYF.